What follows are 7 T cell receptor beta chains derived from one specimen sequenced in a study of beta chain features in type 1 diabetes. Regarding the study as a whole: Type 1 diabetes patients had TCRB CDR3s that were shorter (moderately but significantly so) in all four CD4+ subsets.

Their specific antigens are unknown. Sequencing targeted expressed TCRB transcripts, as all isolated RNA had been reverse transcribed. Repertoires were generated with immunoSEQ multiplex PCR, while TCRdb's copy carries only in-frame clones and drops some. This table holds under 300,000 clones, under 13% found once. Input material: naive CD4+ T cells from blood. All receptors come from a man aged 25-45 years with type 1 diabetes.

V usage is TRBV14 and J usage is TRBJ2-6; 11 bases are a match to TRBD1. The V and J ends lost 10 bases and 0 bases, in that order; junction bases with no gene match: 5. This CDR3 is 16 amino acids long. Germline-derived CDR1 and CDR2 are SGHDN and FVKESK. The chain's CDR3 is CAIRTGGLSGANVLTF. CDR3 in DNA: TGTGCCATCAGGACAGGGGGCCTCTCTGGGGCCAACGTCCTGACTTTC. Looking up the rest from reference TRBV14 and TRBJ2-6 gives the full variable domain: EAGVTQFPSHSVIEKGQTVTLRCDPISGHDNLYWYRRVMGKEIKFLLHFVKESKQDESGMPNNRFLAERTGGTYSTLKVQPAELEDSGVYFCAIRTGGLSGANVLTFGAGSRLTVL.

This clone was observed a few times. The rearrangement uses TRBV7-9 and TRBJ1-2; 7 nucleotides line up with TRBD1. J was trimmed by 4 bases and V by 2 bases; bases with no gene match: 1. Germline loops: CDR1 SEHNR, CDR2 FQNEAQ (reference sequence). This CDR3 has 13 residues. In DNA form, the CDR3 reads TGTGCCAGCAGCTTAAGGGACAGCTATGGCTACACCTTC. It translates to CASSLRDSYGYTF.

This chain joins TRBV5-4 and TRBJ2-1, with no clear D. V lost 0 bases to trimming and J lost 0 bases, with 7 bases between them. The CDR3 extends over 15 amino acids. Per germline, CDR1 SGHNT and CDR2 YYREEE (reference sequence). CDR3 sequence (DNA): TGTGCCAGCAGCTTGGACAGTTCCTCCTACAATGAGCAGTTCTTC. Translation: CASSLDSSSYNEQFF.

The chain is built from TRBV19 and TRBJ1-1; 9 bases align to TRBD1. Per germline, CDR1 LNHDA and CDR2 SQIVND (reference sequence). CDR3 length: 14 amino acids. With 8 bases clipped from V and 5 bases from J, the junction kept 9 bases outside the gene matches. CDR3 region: CASCETGGRTEAFF. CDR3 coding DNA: TGTGCCAGTTGTGAAACAGGGGGCCGGACTGAAGCTTTCTTT. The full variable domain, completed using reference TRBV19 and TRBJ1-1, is DGGITQSPKYLFRKEGQNVTLSCEQNLNHDAMYWYRQDPGQGLRLIYYSQIVNDFQKGDIAEGYSVSREKKESFPLTVTSAQKNPTAFYLCASCETGGRTEAFFGQGTRLTVV.

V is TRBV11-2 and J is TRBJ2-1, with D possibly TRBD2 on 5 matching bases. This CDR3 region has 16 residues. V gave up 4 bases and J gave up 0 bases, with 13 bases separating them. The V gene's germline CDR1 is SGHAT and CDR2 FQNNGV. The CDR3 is CASSSVTGSSYNEQFF. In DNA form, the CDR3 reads TGTGCCAGCAGCTCAGTGACTGGGAGCTCCTACAATGAGCAGTTCTTC.

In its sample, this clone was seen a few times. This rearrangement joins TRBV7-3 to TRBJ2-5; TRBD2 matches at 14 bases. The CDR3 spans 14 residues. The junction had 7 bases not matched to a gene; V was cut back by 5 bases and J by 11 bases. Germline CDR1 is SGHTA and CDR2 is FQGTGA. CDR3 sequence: CASSPGTSGSPQYF. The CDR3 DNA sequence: TGTGCCAGCAGCCCGGGGACTAGCGGGAGTCCTCAGTACTTC. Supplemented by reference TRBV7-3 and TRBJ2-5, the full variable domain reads GAGVSQTPSNKVTEKGKYVELRCDPISGHTALYWYRQSLGQGPEFLIYFQGTGAADDSGLPNDRFFAVRPEGSVSTLKIQRTERGDSAVYLCASSPGTSGSPQYFGPGTRLLVL.

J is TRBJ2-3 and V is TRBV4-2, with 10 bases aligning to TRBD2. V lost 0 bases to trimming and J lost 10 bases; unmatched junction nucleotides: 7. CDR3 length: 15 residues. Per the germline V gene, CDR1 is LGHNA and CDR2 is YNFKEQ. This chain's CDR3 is CASSQDQGLATAQYF. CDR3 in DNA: TGTGCCAGCAGCCAAGATCAGGGACTAGCGACGGCGCAGTATTTT.